This TCR beta chain is drawn from a study of shared clonotypes between healthy human individuals. Naive CD4+ cells were CD45RA-selected; the remaining cells were memory. Trimming removed 0 bases at V and 1 base at J, with 13 bases between. Germline CDR1 SGHRS, CDR2 YFSETQ. The CDR3 sequence is 16 residues long. Investigators spread the genomic DNA of each subset evenly over several immunoSEQ plates. An approximately 200 ng quantity of DNA, 30,000 to 35,000 T cell genomes, went into the sorted-subset replicate PCRs. The assay was immunoSEQ multiplex PCR, and TCRdb's table has in-frame clones only and misses some. Seen here are 950,000 to 1,100,000 clones, approximately 80% observed once, and the top ten hold around 0.61%.

This receptor was taken from a man in his late teens or twenties in good health. Some clones in this sample may be carry-over from other donors' samples. The chain links TRBV5-1 to TRBJ1-2; D is unclear. The specimen sequenced was memory CD4+ T cells from PBMCs. Subset given: CD45RA-negative fraction. CDR3 sequence: CASSLGSQTLNYGYTF. CDR3 in DNA: TGCGCCAGCAGCTTGGGATCGCAGACCCTTAACTATGGCTACACCTTC.